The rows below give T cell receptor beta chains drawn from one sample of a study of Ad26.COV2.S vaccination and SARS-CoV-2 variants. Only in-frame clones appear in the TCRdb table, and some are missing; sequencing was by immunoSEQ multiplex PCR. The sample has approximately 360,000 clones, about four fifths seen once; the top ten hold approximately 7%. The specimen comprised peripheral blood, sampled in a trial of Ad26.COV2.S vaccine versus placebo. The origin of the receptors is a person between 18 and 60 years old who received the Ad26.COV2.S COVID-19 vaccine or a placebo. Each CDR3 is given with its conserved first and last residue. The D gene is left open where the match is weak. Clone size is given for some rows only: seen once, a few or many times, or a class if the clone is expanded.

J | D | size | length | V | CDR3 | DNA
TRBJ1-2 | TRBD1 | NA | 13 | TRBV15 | CATSPQGDYGYTF | TGTGCCACCAGCCCACAGGGGGACTATGGCTACACCTTC
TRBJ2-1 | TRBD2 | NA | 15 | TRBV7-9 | CASSALAGVANEQFF | TGTGCCAGCAGCGCACTAGCGGGAGTAGCGAATGAGCAGTTCTTC
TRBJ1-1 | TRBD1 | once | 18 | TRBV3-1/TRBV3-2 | CASSHWDRDTSMNTEAFF | TGTGCCAGCAGCCATTGGGACAGGGACACCTCAATGAACACTGAAGCTTTCTTT
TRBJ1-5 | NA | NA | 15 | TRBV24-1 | CATSGPRGDHQPQHF | TGTGCCACCAGTGGCCCGAGGGGGGACCATCAGCCCCAGCATTTT
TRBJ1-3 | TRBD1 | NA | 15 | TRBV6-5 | CASSSGQGAMNTIYF | TGTGCCAGCAGTTCCGGACAGGGGGCGATGAACACCATATATTTT
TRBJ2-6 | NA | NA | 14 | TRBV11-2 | CASILGAGANVLTF | TGTGCCAGCATTCTGGGAGCTGGGGCCAACGTCCTGACTTTC
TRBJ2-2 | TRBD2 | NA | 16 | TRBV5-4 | CASSLGTSWDTGELFF | TGTGCCAGCAGCCTAGGGACTAGCTGGGACACAGGGGAGCTGTTTTTT
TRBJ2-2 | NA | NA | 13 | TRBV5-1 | CASRRFGTGELFF | TGCGCCAGCAGGAGGTTTGGCACCGGGGAGCTGTTTTTT
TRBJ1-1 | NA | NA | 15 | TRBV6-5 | CASSFSGAMNTEAFF | TGTGCCAGCAGTTTTTCAGGGGCGATGAACACTGAAGCTTTCTTT
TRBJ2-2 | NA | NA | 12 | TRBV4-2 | CASSQSTGELFF | TGTGCCAGCAGCCAATCCACCGGGGAGCTGTTTTTT
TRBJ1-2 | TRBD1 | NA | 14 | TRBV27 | CASSPRTGEGGYTF | TGTGCCAGCAGTCCCCGGACAGGGGAGGGAGGCTACACCTTC
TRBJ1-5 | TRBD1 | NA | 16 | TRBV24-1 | CATSDSRTGGFQPQHF | TGTGCCACCAGTGATTCAAGGACAGGGGGATTTCAGCCCCAGCATTTT
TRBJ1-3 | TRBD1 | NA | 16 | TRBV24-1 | CATSSLEGARRNTIYF | TGTGCCACCAGCTCTCTCGAGGGGGCCAGGAGAAACACCATATATTTT
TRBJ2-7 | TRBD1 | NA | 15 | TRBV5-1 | CASSLVGQGQAEQYF | TGCGCCAGCAGCTTGGTTGGACAGGGGCAAGCGGAGCAGTACTTC
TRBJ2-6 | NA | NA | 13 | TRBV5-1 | CASSLSGANVLTF | TGCGCCAGCAGCTTGTCTGGGGCCAACGTCCTGACTTTC
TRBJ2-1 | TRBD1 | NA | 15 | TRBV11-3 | CASSPGQGISNEQFF | TGTGCCAGCAGCCCGGGACAGGGAATAAGTAATGAGCAGTTCTTC
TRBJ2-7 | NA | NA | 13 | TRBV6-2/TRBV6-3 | CASSPMDGYEQYF | TGTGCCAGCAGTCCCATGGACGGCTACGAGCAGTACTTC
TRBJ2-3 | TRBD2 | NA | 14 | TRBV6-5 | CASKQGGGAYTQYF | TGTGCCAGCAAGCAAGGCGGGGGGGCATACACGCAGTATTTT
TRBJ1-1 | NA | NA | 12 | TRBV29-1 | CSTSRPDTEAFF | TGCAGCACCTCACGGCCGGACACTGAAGCTTTCTTT
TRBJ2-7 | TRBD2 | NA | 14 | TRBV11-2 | CASTPGGPIGEQYF | TGTGCCAGCACCCCGGGGGGGCCTATTGGGGAGCAGTACTTC
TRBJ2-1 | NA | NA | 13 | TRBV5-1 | CASSLGTPREQFF | TGCGCCAGCAGCTTGGGGACACCTCGGGAGCAGTTCTTC
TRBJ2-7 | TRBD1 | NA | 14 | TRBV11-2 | CASSWDRGTYEQYF | TGTGCCAGCAGCTGGGACAGGGGGACCTACGAGCAGTACTTC
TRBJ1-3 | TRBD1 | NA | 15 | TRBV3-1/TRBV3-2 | CASSLRQGTGNTIYF | TGTGCCAGCAGCCTTCGACAGGGAACTGGAAACACCATATATTTT
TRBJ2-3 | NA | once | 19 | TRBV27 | CASSPANDKRELRTDTQYF | TGTGCCAGCAGTCCCGCCAACGACAAACGGGAGCTTCGCACAGATACGCAGTATTTT
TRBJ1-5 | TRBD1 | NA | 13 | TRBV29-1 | CSVGDRGNQPQHF | TGCAGCGTTGGGGACAGGGGGAATCAGCCCCAGCATTTT
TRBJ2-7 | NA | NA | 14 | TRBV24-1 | CATSDYKYPYEQYF | TGTGCCACCAGTGATTATAAGTATCCCTACGAGCAGTACTTC
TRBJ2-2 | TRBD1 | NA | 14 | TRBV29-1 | CSVRTGIYTGELFF | TGCAGCGTCCGGACAGGGATTTACACCGGGGAGCTGTTTTTT
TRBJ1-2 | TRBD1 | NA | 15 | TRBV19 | CASSRGVLANYGYTF | TGTGCCAGTAGCAGGGGGGTTTTGGCTAACTATGGCTACACCTTC
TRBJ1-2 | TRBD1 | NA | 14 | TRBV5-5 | CASRRTGKSYGYTF | TGTGCCAGCAGACGGACAGGGAAGAGCTATGGCTACACCTTC
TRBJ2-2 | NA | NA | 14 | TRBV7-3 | CASRAGSLTGELFF | TGTGCCAGCAGGGCAGGGTCGCTCACCGGGGAGCTGTTTTTT
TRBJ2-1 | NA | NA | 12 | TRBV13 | CASSSGVFEQFF | TGTGCCAGCAGCTCGGGGGTGTTTGAACAGTTCTTC
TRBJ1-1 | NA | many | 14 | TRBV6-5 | CASILAVGYTEAFF | TGTGCCAGCATTCTGGCTGTAGGTTACACTGAAGCTTTCTTT
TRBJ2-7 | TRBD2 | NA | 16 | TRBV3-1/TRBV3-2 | CASSHRLGLAGFEQYF | TGTGCCAGCAGCCACCGACTGGGACTAGCGGGATTCGAGCAGTACTTC
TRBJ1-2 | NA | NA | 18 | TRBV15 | CATSRGYDSQRLRYGYTF | TGTGCCACCAGCAGAGGGTACGACAGCCAGCGGCTGAGGTATGGCTACACCTTC
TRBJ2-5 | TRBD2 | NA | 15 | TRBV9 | CASSVTSGSMETQYF | TGTGCCAGCAGCGTAACTAGCGGGAGCATGGAGACCCAGTACTTC
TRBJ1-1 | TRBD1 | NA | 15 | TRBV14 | CASSQDSRTGGEAFF | TGTGCCAGCAGCCAAGATAGCCGGACAGGGGGTGAAGCTTTCTTT
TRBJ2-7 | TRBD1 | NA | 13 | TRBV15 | CATSTGDSYEQYF | TGTGCCACCAGCACCGGGGACAGCTACGAGCAGTACTTC
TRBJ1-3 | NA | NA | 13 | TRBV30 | CAWTGDYGNTIYF | TGTGCCTGGACCGGGGACTACGGAAACACCATATATTTT
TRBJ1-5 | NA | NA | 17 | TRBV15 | CATSPLRGAGNNQPQHF | TGTGCCACCAGCCCCCTCCGGGGGGCCGGTAACAATCAGCCCCAGCATTTT